These 27 T cell receptor beta chains were all obtained from the same sample, sequenced in a study of blood T cell repertoires in COVID-19 (dated by TCRdb to 2018 to 2020). The method was the immunoSEQ multiplex PCR assay. The table was pulled from immuneACCESS by TCRdb, which kept in-frame rearrangements only. Such tables lose some clones; where checked, under half of the loss comes from unresolved V genes, and the rest has no known cause. This sample comprises about 74,000 clones, roughly 90% of them detected only once. Roughly 2.6% of the sample is in the top ten clones. Sample: peripheral blood. These receptors came from a man over 45 with COVID-19, enrolled during active disease.

This rearrangement joins TRBV4-1 to TRBJ1-1; TRBD1 matches at 10 bases. From germline, CDR1 is MGHRA and CDR2 YSYEKL. This CDR3 has 13 amino acids. V shed 6 bases, J shed 9 bases, and the junction held 7 bases outside the gene matches. The DNA of the CDR3 is TGCGCCAGCAGAGGGACAGGGGATGGGCAAGCTTTCTTT. Its translation: CASRGTGDGQAFF.

The chain links TRBV2 to TRBJ2-4; D might be TRBD1 (5 bases). This CDR3 region has 12 residues. Per the germline V gene, CDR1 is SNHLY and CDR2 is FYNNEI. V lost 6 bases to trimming and J lost 5 bases, with 8 bases between them. CDR3 loop: CASRSRENIQYF. The CDR3 nucleotides are TGTGCCAGCAGGAGCAGGGAAAACATTCAGTACTTC.

V is TRBV10-3 and J is TRBJ2-7; D unresolved. The germline CDR1 and CDR2 sequences are ENHRY and SYGVKD. There are 13 residues in the CDR3. The ends were cut back, 5 bases at V and 2 bases at J, with 10 bases in the middle. The CDR3 spells CAISYSPAYEQYF. The CDR3 DNA is TGTGCCATCAGTTACAGTCCCGCCTACGAGCAGTACTTC.

The V call is TRBV19, the J call TRBJ1-4, with D possibly matching TRBD1 (6 bases). The CDR3 extends over 14 amino acids. Germline CDR1 LNHDA, CDR2 SQIVND (reference sequence). Deletions cut 2 bases from V and 7 bases from J, with 11 bases between. The chain's CDR3 is CASSIRGYGEKLFF. The CDR3 nucleotides read TGTGCCAGTAGTATAAGGGGGTACGGTGAAAAACTGTTTTTT.

This chain joins TRBV3-1 (or the pseudogene TRBV3-2) and TRBJ2-2; 8 bases agree with TRBD2. Germline CDR1 reads LGHDT; CDR2 reads YNNKEL (reference sequence). With 4 bases clipped from V and 3 bases from J, the junction kept 7 bases outside the gene matches. The CDR3 consists of 16 residues. CDR3 region: CASSRQPGLDTGELFF. The CDR3 DNA follows: TGTGCCAGCAGCCGACAACCGGGACTAGACACCGGGGAGCTGTTTTTT.

The chain recombines TRBV4-1 with TRBJ1-2; D unclear. Germline values: CDR1 MGHRA, CDR2 YSYEKL. Trimming took off 0 bases at V and 8 bases at J, with 10 bases between the two ends. This CDR3 comprises 13 residues. CDR3: CASSQDGVQGYTF. DNA for the CDR3: TGCGCCAGCAGCCAAGACGGGGTGCAGGGCTACACCTTC.

V gene TRBV6-6 combines with J gene TRBJ2-5; D is perhaps TRBD1 (5 bases). Germline CDR1 reads MNHNY; CDR2 reads SVGAGI (reference sequence). The CDR3 is 14 residues long. The V and J ends lost 2 bases and 5 bases respectively, with 12 bases between them. The CDR3 reads CASSYGASSETQYF. CDR3 nucleotides: TGTGCCAGCAGTTACGGGGCTAGTTCCGAGACCCAGTACTTC.

CDR3 amino acids: CASSTQRELLSEQFF. The CDR3 nucleotides are TGTGCCAGCAGCACCCAGCGGGAGCTCCTTAGTGAGCAGTTCTTC. The gene calls are TRBV11-2 and TRBJ2-1, with 8 bases identical to TRBD2. The V gene's germline CDR1 is SGHAT and CDR2 FQNNGV. CDR3 length equals 15 residues. The junction had 12 bases not matched to a gene; V was cut back by 5 bases and J by 9 bases.

The chain links TRBV7-9 to TRBJ1-4; 9 bases are shared with TRBD1. V lost 4 bases to trimming and J lost 5 bases; unmatched junction nucleotides: 8. CDR1 SEHNR and CDR2 FQNEAQ come from the germline V gene (reference sequence). The CDR3 contains 16 residues. Here the CDR3 reads CASSYLLGQGNEKLFF. In DNA form, the CDR3 reads TGTGCCAGCAGCTACCTATTGGGACAGGGAAATGAAAAACTGTTTTTT.

Only a few counts were recorded for this clone. The V call is TRBV10-2, the J call TRBJ1-1; 7 nucleotides align to TRBD1. Germline V CDR1 and CDR2: WSHSY, SAAADI. J gave up 4 bases and V 9 bases, and 14 bases lay outside the gene matches. The CDR3 has 15 residues. In DNA, the CDR3 is TGCGCCAGTGGAGGGACAGCACGATATTTCACTGAAGCTTTCTTT. The encoded protein is CASGGTARYFTEAFF.

The CDR3 region has the DNA TGTGCCAGCAGACAGACTAGCGGCCGGAATGAGCAGTTCTTC. Protein: CASRQTSGRNEQFF. The chain recombines TRBV3-1 (or the pseudogene TRBV3-2) with TRBJ2-1; 9 bases agree with TRBD2. The V gene's germline CDR1 is LGHDT and CDR2 YNNKEL (reference sequence). This CDR3 spans 14 amino acids. The ends lost 6 bases at V and 7 bases at J; junction bases unmatched: 7.

Only one count was recorded for this clone. The DNA for the CDR3 is TGTGCCAGCACCGACGGGGTTTACTATGGCTACACCTTC. This codes for CASTDGVYYGYTF. The J gene is TRBJ1-2, the V gene TRBV6-5; D not resolved. The germline gives CDR1 MNHEY, CDR2 SVGAGI. V was pared by 7 bases and J by 3 bases, with 12 bases between. The CDR3 consists of 13 residues.

The V call is TRBV30, the J call TRBJ1-5; 7 positions agree with TRBD1. CDR3 length: 14 amino acids. The germline CDR1 and CDR2 sequences are GTSNPN and SVGIG (reference sequence). Trimming cost V 1 base and J 3 bases; bases outside gene matches: 3. CDR3 coding DNA: TGTGCCTGGAGTGCCGGGACAGTCAATCAGCCCCAGCATTTT. Its translation is CAWSAGTVNQPQHF.

This chain connects TRBV7-2 to TRBJ2-7; 10 bases fit TRBD1. Germline V gene sequence: CDR1 SGHTA, CDR2 FQGNSA. The CDR3 loop spans 15 amino acids. V trimming: 5 bases; J trimming: 5 bases; junction bases outside the gene matches: 9. CDR3 nucleotide sequence: TGTGCCAGCAGCGCCGACAGGGGGCGCGGGAACGAGCAGTACTTC. Protein product: CASSADRGRGNEQYF.

The genes are TRBV24-1 and TRBJ1-2; TRBD1 is a possible D gene (5 bases). Germline V CDR1 and CDR2: KGHDR, SFDVKD. V was trimmed by 2 bases and J by 2 bases, leaving 8 bases between them. The CDR3 is made up of 14 amino acids. CDR3 sequence (DNA): TGTGCCACCAGTGATTCGAGACAGAACTATGGCTACACCTTC. It codes for CATSDSRQNYGYTF.

This sequence joins TRBV28 and TRBJ2-7, with D possibly matching TRBD2 (6 bases). The CDR3 is made up of 16 amino acids. Trimming removed 3 bases from V and 2 bases from J, with 17 bases in between. Looked up from germline, CDR1 is MDHEN and CDR2 is SYDVKM. For the CDR3, the DNA is TGTGCCAGCAGTTTTCACCCCGGGAGAAACACCTACGAGCAGTACTTC. Translating gives CASSFHPGRNTYEQYF.

This sequence joins TRBV27 and TRBJ2-7; 7 bases fit TRBD2. With 2 bases clipped from V and 3 bases from J, the junction kept 4 bases outside the gene matches. The CDR3 sequence is 14 residues long. Germline CDR1 reads MNHEY; CDR2 reads SMNVEV (reference sequence). CDR3 nucleotide sequence: TGTGCCAGCAGTTTAAAGGCTAGCGGCTACGAGCAGTACTTC. Protein sequence: CASSLKASGYEQYF.

The chain uses TRBV24-1 and TRBJ2-5, with 7 bases identical to TRBD1. V lost 9 bases and J lost 4; bases outside the gene matches: 10. From germline, CDR1 is KGHDR and CDR2 SFDVKD. The CDR3 contains 14 residues. CDR3: CATQARTGRETQYF. DNA of the CDR3: TGTGCCACCCAAGCGAGGACAGGTCGAGAGACCCAGTACTTC.

This chain links TRBV6-5 with TRBJ2-3, with TRBD1 matching over 7 bases. This CDR3 has 13 residues. V shed 8 bases and J 2 bases; nucleotides not matched to a gene: 4. Per the germline V gene, CDR1 is MNHEY and CDR2 is SVGAGI. The chain's CDR3 is CASGDRHTDTQYF. CDR3 coding DNA: TGTGCCAGCGGGGACAGACACACAGATACGCAGTATTTT.

The chain has TRBV7-9 and TRBJ1-4, with 8 bases aligning to TRBD1. V was pared by 4 bases and J by 1 base, with 8 bases of the junction left unmatched. The CDR3 loop spans 17 amino acids. The germline CDR1 and CDR2 sequences are SEHNR and FQNEAQ (reference sequence). This chain's CDR3 is CASSWTGPAETNEKLFF. CDR3 coding DNA: TGTGCCAGCAGCTGGACAGGGCCGGCGGAAACTAATGAAAAACTGTTTTTT.

This clone was observed a few times. The chain uses TRBV4-2 and TRBJ2-1; 8 bases fit TRBD2. V shed 0 bases and J 9 bases; nucleotides not matched to a gene: 10. The CDR3 is 16 residues long. The germline V gene has CDR1 LGHNA and CDR2 YNFKEQ. The CDR3 protein is CASSQDFSGGAGEQFF. Here the CDR3 DNA reads TGTGCCAGCAGCCAAGACTTCTCCGGGGGGGCAGGTGAGCAGTTCTTC.

V usage is TRBV6-2 or TRBV6-3 and J usage is TRBJ2-7; perhaps TRBD1 as D (7 bases). The CDR3 has 15 residues. Germline V gene data show CDR1 as MNHEY and CDR2 as SVGEGT. V lost 4 bases to trimming and J lost 3 bases, with 16 bases between them. CDR3 protein: CASSSQGGYRYEQYF. DNA for the CDR3: TGTGCCAGCAGTTCGCAGGGGGGCTATCGCTACGAGCAGTACTTC.

The chain combines TRBV5-6 with TRBJ2-1; TRBD2 is a possible D gene (6 bases). Germline assignment: CDR1 SGHDT and CDR2 YYEEEE. V shed 0 bases and J shed 1 base, with 14 bases lying between them. This CDR3 has 17 amino acids. DNA for the CDR3: TGTGCCAGCAGCTTGGCCGCGGGGTCGGGTTCCTACAATGAGCAGTTCTTC. The encoded protein is CASSLAAGSGSYNEQFF. Looking up the rest from reference TRBV5-6 and TRBJ2-1 gives the full variable domain: DAGVTQSPTHLIKTRGQQVTLRCSPKSGHDTVSWYQQALGQGPQFIFQYYEEEERQRGNFPDRFSGHQFPNYSSELNVNALLLGDSALYLCASSLAAGSGSYNEQFFGPGTRLTVL.

V gene TRBV7-9 combines with J gene TRBJ1-2, with 7 positions matching TRBD1. J lost 0 bases, V lost 3 bases, and 10 bases had no gene match. Per the germline V gene, CDR1 is SEHNR and CDR2 is FQNEAQ (reference sequence). There are 17 residues in the CDR3. The CDR3 coding sequence is TGTGCCAGCAGCTTGATAAACCCGGGACAGCCTAACTATGGCTACACCTTC. Translating it yields CASSLINPGQPNYGYTF.

The chain is built from TRBV4-2 and TRBJ2-3; D unresolved. Trimming removed 4 bases from V and 0 bases from J, with 8 bases in between. Looked up from germline, CDR1 is LGHNA and CDR2 is YNFKEQ. The CDR3 has 14 amino acids. Here the CDR3 DNA reads TGTGCCAGCAGCCGTTCCCCGAGCACAGATACGCAGTATTTT. Amino acid sequence: CASSRSPSTDTQYF.

The chain recombines TRBV9 with TRBJ2-1; the match to TRBD2 covers 12 bases. V lost 0 bases and J lost 8; bases outside the gene matches: 9. CDR3 length: 17 amino acids. CDR1 is SGDLS, CDR2 YYNGEE, per germline. CDR3: CASSVGPSGRVWDEQFF. DNA of the CDR3: TGTGCCAGCAGCGTAGGTCCTAGCGGGAGGGTTTGGGATGAGCAGTTCTTC.

The chain links TRBV4-3 to TRBJ2-7; D gene uncertain. The germline gives CDR1 LGHNA, CDR2 YSLEER. CDR3 length: 13 amino acids. Trimming cost V 2 bases and J 4 bases, with 9 bases left between them. The CDR3 region has the DNA TGCGCCAGCAGCCAAATCCTCGGGTACGAGCAGTACTTC. Encoded protein: CASSQILGYEQYF.